This is a list of T cell receptor beta chains from one sample in a study of blood T cell repertoires in COVID-19. Some clones are missing from TCRdb's copy, which holds only in-frame ones; the method was immunoSEQ multiplex PCR. The data contain about 150,000 clones, roughly 90% of them singletons. The sample was PBMCs or T cells enriched from blood (not recorded which). The receptors here all came from a woman in her thirties with acute COVID-19. Both conserved end residues are part of each CDR3. The D gene is left open where the match is weak. Not every row has a clone size; where given, it reads once, few, many or a size class.

v_call	clone_size	j_call	d_call	cdr3_nt	cdr3_aa
TRBV28	.	TRBJ1-1	.	TGTGCCAGCAGTCTGTTCCCAGGAACTGAAGCTTTCTTT	CASSLFPGTEAFF
TRBV7-2	.	TRBJ2-7	TRBD1	TGTGCCAGCAGCTTATTCCCAGGGGGTTCCAACGAGCAGTACTTC	CASSLFPGGSNEQYF
TRBV28	.	TRBJ1-2	.	TGTGCCAGCAGTTTGCGGGGGGCGTGGGGCTATGGCTACACCTTC	CASSLRGAWGYGYTF
TRBV28	few	TRBJ1-2	TRBD1	TGTGCCAGCAGTTTAGGGGCAGGGGGCCGCTATGGCTACACCTTC	CASSLGAGGRYGYTF
TRBV6-5	.	TRBJ2-3	.	TGTGCCAGCAGTTACTCCCCCAGCGGTTCCACAGATACGCAGTATTTT	CASSYSPSGSTDTQYF
TRBV28	.	TRBJ1-5	TRBD1	TGTGCCAGCAGTCCCGGGACAGGGGGCGCTTTGTCTGGGAGCAATCAGCCCCAGCATTTT	CASSPGTGGALSGSNQPQHF
TRBV28	.	TRBJ2-2	TRBD2	TGTGCCAGCACCCTAGCGGGAGACGGAAACACCGGGGAGCTGTTTTTT	CASTLAGDGNTGELFF
TRBV13	.	TRBJ2-2	TRBD2	TGTGCCAGCAGCTTAGGCCGGACTAGCGGGAGTCCATCCCCCGGGGAGCTGTTTTTT	CASSLGRTSGSPSPGELFF
TRBV19	.	TRBJ2-5	TRBD2	TGTGCCAGTACCATCACCGGGGGGTCGGCGGAGACCCAGTACTTC	CASTITGGSAETQYF
TRBV5-1	once	TRBJ1-4	TRBD1	TGCGCCAGCAAGAGGACAGGGGGAACTAATGAAAAACTGTTTTTT	CASKRTGGTNEKLFF
TRBV6-1	once	TRBJ2-5	TRBD2	TGTGCCAGCAGTCTAACTAGCGGGAGGGGGGAGACCCAGTACTTC	CASSLTSGRGETQYF
TRBV10-3	once	TRBJ2-3	TRBD2	TGTGCCATCAGTGAGTCGATTATGGGACTAGCGGGAGAAGGCGAAGATACGCAGTATTTT	CAISESIMGLAGEGEDTQYF
TRBV18	.	TRBJ1-3	TRBD1	TGTGCCAGCTCACCCCTCGACAGGGGATTTCCCGGCCTTTCTGGAAACACCATATATTTT	CASSPLDRGFPGLSGNTIYF
TRBV7-9	.	TRBJ1-6	TRBD1	TGTGCCAGCAGCTTAGCGCGGTCCGGGACAGATAATTCACCCCTCCACTTT	CASSLARSGTDNSPLHF
TRBV7-2	.	TRBJ1-2	.	TGTGCCAGCAGCTTATTGTATGGAGGGACTAACTATGGCTACACCTTC	CASSLLYGGTNYGYTF
TRBV20-1	.	TRBJ2-1	TRBD2	TGCAGTGCTAGTCCGATCCTAGCGGTCTACAATGAGCAGTTCTTC	CSASPILAVYNEQFF
TRBV28	.	TRBJ1-4	.	TGTGCCAGCAGACCAGGGGACACAACTAATGAAAAACTGTTTTTT	CASRPGDTTNEKLFF
TRBV9	.	TRBJ1-4	.	TGTGCCAGCAGCGTAGGAGCAGGGTTGGGTGAAAAACTGTTTTTT	CASSVGAGLGEKLFF
TRBV6-2/TRBV6-3	.	TRBJ1-5	TRBD1	TGTGCCAGCAGTCCATGGGACAGGAATCAGCCCCAGCATTTT	CASSPWDRNQPQHF
TRBV7-2	.	TRBJ2-5	.	TGTGCCAGCAGCTCCAGTAGAGGAACAACGGGGACCCAGTACTTC	CASSSSRGTTGTQYF
TRBV5-1	.	TRBJ1-1	TRBD1	TGCGCCAGCAGCTGGGACGGTACAGGGGGGAACACTGAAGCTTTCTTT	CASSWDGTGGNTEAFF
TRBV4-1	.	TRBJ1-3	.	TGCGCCAGCAGCCAAGGTATTTTAGGGGGATCTGGAAACACCATATATTTT	CASSQGILGGSGNTIYF
TRBV19	.	TRBJ1-2	.	TGTGCCAGTAGTATAGATCTAGGAGATGGCTACACCTTC	CASSIDLGDGYTF
TRBV5-4	.	TRBJ2-5	TRBD2	TGTGCCAGCAGCCAGCGAGCGGGGGGAGAGACCCAGTACTTC	CASSQRAGGETQYF
TRBV28	.	TRBJ2-1	.	TGTGCCAGCAGTCCGGACAGTACGGTATACAATGAGCAGTTCTTC	CASSPDSTVYNEQFF
TRBV4-2	.	TRBJ2-3	.	TGTGCCAGCAGCCAATATTTGACTAGCACAGATACGCAGTATTTT	CASSQYLTSTDTQYF
TRBV10-1	.	TRBJ1-1	.	TGCGCCAGCCAAACATCGGGGATCGTCACTGAAGCTTTCTTT	CASQTSGIVTEAFF
TRBV25-1	.	TRBJ2-3	TRBD2	TGTGCCAGCAGTGAACGTACTAGCGGACCCACAGATACGCAGTATTTT	CASSERTSGPTDTQYF
TRBV12-3/TRBV12-4	.	TRBJ1-2	.	TGTGCCAGCCGGGGTGGGCGGCATGGCTACACCTTC	CASRGGRHGYTF
TRBV24-1	.	TRBJ2-5	.	TGTGCCACCAGTGATTTCGGGGAGACCCAGTACTTC	CATSDFGETQYF
TRBV7-9	.	TRBJ2-1	TRBD2	TGTGCCAGCAGCTTGGGGACTAGGGAGCAGTTCTTC	CASSLGTREQFF
TRBV11-2	.	TRBJ1-6	.	TGTGCCAGCAGTTTAAGACAGGCCTATAATTCACCCCTCCACTTT	CASSLRQAYNSPLHF
TRBV7-9	.	TRBJ2-1	.	TGTGCCAGCAGCTCGACAGAAGGGGACAATGAGCAGTTCTTC	CASSSTEGDNEQFF
TRBV4-3	.	TRBJ2-3	.	TGCGCCAGCGGAAGAGGGGGCGGGATCGGCACAGATACGCAGTATTTT	CASGRGGGIGTDTQYF
TRBV6-4	.	TRBJ2-2	TRBD2	TGTGCCAGCGGTGGTACAGGCACTAGCGGGGAAAACACCGGGGAGCTGTTTTTT	CASGGTGTSGENTGELFF
TRBV28	.	TRBJ2-2	.	TGTGCCAGCAGTTTTCGCAGGGGCCCATATGGCGGGGAGCTGTTTTTT	CASSFRRGPYGGELFF
TRBV2	.	TRBJ1-3	.	TGTGCCAGCAGTGAATATGGCAGTACCCCCGAATTTGGAAACACCATATATTTT	CASSEYGSTPEFGNTIYF
TRBV28	.	TRBJ1-3	.	TGTGCCAGCAGCCTCACCCTAGCAGCAACCTCTGGAAACACCATATATTTT	CASSLTLAATSGNTIYF
TRBV6-2/TRBV6-3	.	TRBJ2-2	TRBD2	TGTGCCAGCAGTTGGGGAGGGAGGGACACCGGGGAGCTGTTTTTT	CASSWGGRDTGELFF
TRBV6-4	once	TRBJ2-1	TRBD2	TGTGCCAGCAGTGTCCGAGCGGGAGGGTACAATGAGCAGTTCTTC	CASSVRAGGYNEQFF